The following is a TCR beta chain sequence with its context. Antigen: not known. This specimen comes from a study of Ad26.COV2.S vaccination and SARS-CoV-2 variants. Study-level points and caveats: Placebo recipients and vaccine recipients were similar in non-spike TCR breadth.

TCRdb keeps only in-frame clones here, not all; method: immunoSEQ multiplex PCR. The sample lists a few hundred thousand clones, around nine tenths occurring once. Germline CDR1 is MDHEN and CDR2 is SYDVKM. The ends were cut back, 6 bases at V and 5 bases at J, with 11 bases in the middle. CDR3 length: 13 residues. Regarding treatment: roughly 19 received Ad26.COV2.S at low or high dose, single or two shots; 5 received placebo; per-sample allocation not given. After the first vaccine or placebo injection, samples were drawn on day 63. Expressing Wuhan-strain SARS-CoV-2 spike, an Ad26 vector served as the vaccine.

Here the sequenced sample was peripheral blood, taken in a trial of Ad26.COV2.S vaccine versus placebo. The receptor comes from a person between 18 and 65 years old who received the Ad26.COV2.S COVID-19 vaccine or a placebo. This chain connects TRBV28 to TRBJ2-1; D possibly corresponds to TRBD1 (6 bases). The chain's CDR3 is CASRSRGNNEQFF. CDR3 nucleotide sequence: TGTGCCAGCAGGAGTAGGGGGAACAATGAGCAGTTCTTC.